What follows are 8 T cell receptor beta chains derived from one specimen sequenced in a study of T-cell reconstitution after alpha-beta-depleted transplantation in children. What these receptors recognize is not known. TCRbeta library construction was performed incorporating unique molecular identifiers. TCRdb reprocessed the PCR reads with MiXCR, giving one entry per CDR3 protein. Of around 300,000 distinct CDR3 sequences in the sample, 6% to 10% were seen once. Study conclusions and caveats: One year after transplant, T-cell counts and diversity came mostly from newly produced T cells.

The material was peripheral blood, obtained 360 days after TCRalphabeta/CD19-depleted stem cell transplant. The receptors were gathered from a female patient between 2 and 10 years old who had a stem cell transplant for Fanconi anemia, so the T cells may come from the graft donor.

This clonotype appeared many times. The rearrangement links TRBV5-1 to TRBJ1-2, with TRBD1 identical over 9 bases. Trimming took 7 bases from V and 2 from J; bases not matched to a gene: 3. This CDR3 has 13 amino acids. Germline CDR1 is SGHRS and CDR2 is YFSETQ. CDR3 sequence reads: CASGQGPNYGYTF. As DNA, the CDR3 is TGCGCCAGCGGACAGGGGCCAAACTATGGCTACACCTTC.

This clonotype showed up just a few times. The chain is built from TRBV13 and TRBJ1-1; no clear D gene. The ends were cut back, 2 bases at V and 4 bases at J, with 5 bases in the middle. Per germline, CDR1 PRHDT and CDR2 FYEKMQ (reference sequence). CDR3 length: 12 amino acids. CDR3 sequence: CASSLSSTEAFF. The DNA for the CDR3 is TGTGCCAGCAGCTTATCAAGCACTGAAGCTTTCTTT. Variable domain in full (rest from reference TRBV13 and TRBJ1-1): AAGVIQSPRHLIKEKRETATLKCYPIPRHDTVYWYQQGPGQDPQFLISFYEKMQSDKGSIPDRFSAQQFSDYHSELNMSSLELGDSALYFCASSLSSTEAFFGQGTRLTVV.

This clonotype came up many times. This rearrangement joins TRBV4-2 to TRBJ2-1; TRBD2 aligns across 10 bases. Germline CDR1 LGHNA, CDR2 YNFKEQ. With 1 base clipped from V and 0 bases from J, the junction kept 6 bases outside the gene matches. The CDR3 is 18 amino acids. The CDR3 DNA reads as TGTGCCAGCAGCCAAGTAGCGGGGGGCCCCAGCTCCTACAATGAGCAGTTCTTC. As protein: CASSQVAGGPSSYNEQFF.

This clonotype has only a few counts. The genes are TRBV4-2 and TRBJ2-1, with 11 positions matching TRBD2. V dropped 2 bases and J dropped 4; count of bases not matched to a gene: 4. This CDR3 region has 16 residues. Germline V gene sequence: CDR1 LGHNA, CDR2 YNFKEQ. CDR3 protein: CASSQRLAGSYNEQFF. CDR3 in DNA: TGTGCCAGCAGCCAACGACTAGCGGGGTCTTACAATGAGCAGTTCTTC.

This clonotype occurred a few times. The chain uses TRBV6-5 and TRBJ2-7; the D gene is possibly TRBD1 (5 bases). The CDR3 is 15 amino acids. Between the trimmed V and J ends, which lost 0 bases and 3 bases, there was a span of 12 bases. Germline V lookup: CDR1 MNHEY, CDR2 SVGAGI. The CDR3 here is CASSYSGQGNYEQYF. The CDR3 DNA sequence: TGTGCCAGCAGTTACTCGGGGCAGGGTAACTACGAGCAGTACTTC.

The table lists this clonotype with many counts. The chain uses TRBV10-3 and TRBJ2-3, with D tentatively TRBD2 (5 bases). The ends were cut back, 4 bases at V and 2 bases at J, with 7 bases in the middle. This CDR3 has 13 amino acids. Germline V gene data show CDR1 as ENHRY and CDR2 as SYGVKD. The CDR3 DNA reads as TGTGCCATCAGTGGCGGGTACACAGATACGCAGTATTTT. The encoded protein is CAISGGYTDTQYF.

In nucleotides, the CDR3 is TGTGCCAGCATGGTCCAGGGGGCGAGCACTGAAGCTTTCTTT. Its translation: CASMVQGASTEAFF. The V and J genes are TRBV25-1 and TRBJ1-1, with 8 positions matching TRBD1. The CDR3 loop spans 14 amino acids. J lost 4 bases, V lost 7 bases, and 8 bases had no gene match. CDR1 and CDR2 from the germline V gene are MGHDK and SYGVNS. The variable domain in full, completed from reference TRBV25-1 and TRBJ1-1, reads EADIYQTPRYLVIGTGKKITLECSQTMGHDKMYWYQQDPGMELHLIHYSYGVNSTEKGDLSSESTVSRIRTEHFPLTLESARPSHTSQYLCASMVQGASTEAFFGQGTRLTVV.

The chain joins TRBV6-5 to TRBJ1-2; 7 nucleotides line up with TRBD1. This CDR3 comprises 15 residues. From germline, CDR1 is MNHEY and CDR2 SVGAGI. V lost 0 bases, J lost 4 bases, and 5 bases stayed unmatched. CDR3 DNA sequence: TGTGCCAGCAGTTACTCACCGGGACAGTTCTATGGCTACACCTTC. Residues: CASSYSPGQFYGYTF.